This T cell receptor (beta chain) was sequenced during a study of blood T cell repertoires in COVID-19. V lost 2 bases, J lost 7 bases, and 5 bases lay in between. Germline values: CDR1 MNHEY, CDR2 SVGAGI. The CDR3 has 11 residues. As processed by the authors: Researchers report that nucleated cell counts were estimated from reference gene primer amplification. Libraries were prepared by immunoSEQ multiplex PCR; TCRdb keeps only in-frame clonotypes and omits some of them. The V and J calls and clone size are taken from that table; D and trimming were inferred from the DNA. The table shows roughly 130,000 clones, with about four fifths occurring only once.

The clonotype was recovered from a man in his forties with active or convalescent COVID-19. The V and J genes are TRBV6-5 and TRBJ2-5; D call uncertain. Sequences were obtained from peripheral blood. The CDR3 is CASSYTGTQYF. CDR3 nucleotides: TGTGCCAGCAGTTACACCGGGACCCAGTACTTC.